Below are 18 T cell receptor beta chains sequenced from a single sample in a study of blood T cell repertoires in COVID-19. Clones were read by immunoSEQ multiplex PCR, and TCRdb kept only the in-frame ones, dropping some. This sample carries some 180,000 clones, 75% to 85% of them seen once, and the ten largest clones take roughly 9.6%. Input material: peripheral blood. The receptors were sampled from a middle-aged woman with COVID-19, enrolled during active disease.

The chain has TRBV2 and TRBJ1-6; no reliable D call. The CDR3 contains 14 residues. V lost 7 bases to trimming and J lost 5 bases, with 12 bases between them. In germline, CDR1 is SNHLY, CDR2 FYNNEI. Here the CDR3 reads CASTLLTNNSPLHF. The CDR3 nucleotides are TGTGCCAGCACCCTCTTGACAAATAATTCACCCCTCCACTTT.

The CDR3 DNA follows: TGTGCCAGCAGTTTTAGCGGGAAAGAGCAGTACGTC. Encoded protein: CASSFSGKEQYV. This rearrangement joins TRBV28 to TRBJ2-7; TRBD2 matches at 8 bases. This CDR3 contains 12 residues. CDR1 is MDHEN and CDR2 is SYDVKM in the germline V gene. With V trimmed by 3 bases and J by 7 bases, 2 bases remained unmatched.

The chain recombines TRBV3-1 (or the pseudogene TRBV3-2) with TRBJ2-7, with 10 bases lining up with TRBD2. This CDR3 region has 15 residues. Germline V CDR1 and CDR2: LGHDT, YNNKEL (reference sequence). Trimming removed 4 bases from V and 3 bases from J; junction bases left unmatched: 6. CDR3 amino acids: CASSLPAGGNYEQYF. The CDR3 coding sequence is TGTGCCAGCAGCCTACCAGCGGGAGGGAACTACGAGCAGTACTTC.

The V call is TRBV18, the J call TRBJ1-3, with 10 bases matching TRBD1. Germline V CDR1 and CDR2: KGHSH, LQKENI. Trimming cost V 4 bases and J 1 base; bases outside gene matches: 4. The CDR3 length is 16 residues. The CDR3 protein is CASSHGDRGSGNTIYF. Written as DNA, the CDR3 is TGTGCCAGCTCACACGGGGACAGGGGATCTGGAAACACCATATATTTT.

The rearrangement joins TRBV5-6 to TRBJ2-5; a weak D match, TRBD2 (5 bases). Germline CDR1 and CDR2: SGHDT and YYEEEE. Trimming removed 6 bases from V and 2 bases from J, with 17 bases in between. This CDR3 region has 15 residues. CDR3 in amino acids: CASILGEGLQETQYF. As DNA, the CDR3 is TGTGCCAGCATTCTCGGGGAAGGGCTTCAAGAGACCCAGTACTTC.

The chain carries TRBV19 and TRBJ1-5, with 8 positions matching TRBD1. The germline gives CDR1 LNHDA, CDR2 SQIVND (reference sequence). The CDR3 is 17 amino acids. V was pared by 5 bases and J by 0 bases, with 9 bases of the junction left unmatched. Here the CDR3 DNA reads TGTGCCAGTAGTCCGCGACAGGGGAGGGATAGCAATCAGCCCCAGCATTTT. Its protein product is CASSPRQGRDSNQPQHF.

This clone appeared once. The J gene is TRBJ2-3, the V gene TRBV9; possible D gene TRBD2, 6 bases. CDR1 is SGDLS and CDR2 is YYNGEE in the germline V gene. V dropped 3 bases and J dropped 2 bases, with 13 bases sitting between them. The CDR3 has 15 amino acids. The CDR3 DNA reads TGTGCCAGCAGCGGAAGACTAGGACCCACAGATACGCAGTATTTT. This gives the protein CASSGRLGPTDTQYF.

The rearrangement uses TRBV2 and TRBJ1-2; the D gene is possibly TRBD1 (5 bases). The CDR3 runs 13 residues. Germline values: CDR1 SNHLY, CDR2 FYNNEI. The V end lost 7 bases, the J end lost 7 bases, and 16 bases lay between the germline ends. The CDR3 sequence is CASKSQGIAGYTF. The CDR3 region has the DNA TGTGCCAGCAAATCGCAGGGAATTGCTGGCTACACCTTC. Supplemented by reference TRBV2 and TRBJ1-2, the full variable domain reads EPEVTQTPSHQVTQMGQEVILRCVPISNHLYFYWYRQILGQKVEFLVSFYNNEISEKSEIFDDQFSVERPDGSNFTLKIRSTKLEDSAMYFCASKSQGIAGYTFGSGTRLTVV.

Only a few counts were recorded for this clone. This chain uses TRBV7-9 with TRBJ1-1, with 9 bases fitting TRBD1. Germline V lookup: CDR1 SEHNR, CDR2 FQNEAQ (reference sequence). CDR3 length: 18 residues. V was pared by 2 bases and J by 4 bases, with 14 bases of the junction left unmatched. DNA for the CDR3: TGTGCCAGCAGCTTAATTGACAGGGGGATTCAAAGCGGCACTGAAGCTTTCTTT. Translating gives CASSLIDRGIQSGTEAFF.

The table lists this clone with a few counts. The rearrangement joins TRBV5-4 to TRBJ2-3, with TRBD2 as a possible D gene (6 bases). V lost 0 bases, J lost 2 bases, and 10 bases lay in between. The V gene's germline CDR1 is SGHNT and CDR2 YYREEE (reference sequence). The CDR3 runs 15 residues. The CDR3 is CASSLGLVITDTQYF. The CDR3 DNA follows: TGTGCCAGCAGCTTGGGACTAGTTATCACAGATACGCAGTATTTT.

The chain joins TRBV30 to TRBJ1-1; no reliable D call. The V gene's germline CDR1 is GTSNPN and CDR2 SVGIG (reference sequence). The length of the CDR3 is 12 residues. The ends were cut back, 2 bases at V and 7 bases at J, with 11 bases in the middle. The CDR3 sequence: CAWSTLGGEAFF. Here the CDR3 DNA reads TGTGCCTGGAGTACCCTGGGAGGTGAAGCTTTCTTT.

The J gene is TRBJ2-1, the V gene TRBV5-4, with TRBD2 matching 12 bases. V was pared by 0 bases and J by 13 bases, with 8 bases of the junction left unmatched. The V gene's germline CDR1 is SGHNT and CDR2 YYREEE (reference sequence). The CDR3 has 15 amino acids. The CDR3 DNA is TGTGCCAGCAGCTTGGGTCTAGCGGGGGGGATGGAACAGTTCTTC. Encoded protein: CASSLGLAGGMEQFF.

The chain carries TRBV2 and TRBJ2-3; 10 positions match TRBD2. J was trimmed by 4 bases and V by 6 bases; bases with no gene match: 4. Per the germline V gene, CDR1 is SNHLY and CDR2 is FYNNEI. CDR3 length equals 14 residues. In nucleotides, the CDR3 is TGTGCCAGCAGCGAGCGGGGGGGCGCAGATACGCAGTATTTT. This sequence encodes CASSERGGADTQYF.

V gene TRBV9 combines with J gene TRBJ2-3; 7 nucleotides line up with TRBD2. Germline lookup yields CDR1 SGDLS and CDR2 YYNGEE. This CDR3 spans 15 amino acids. The trim removed 6 bases at V and 2 bases at J, leaving 9 bases unmatched. This CDR3 is CASTVMGLLTDTQYF. The CDR3 nucleotides read TGTGCCAGCACCGTTATGGGACTACTCACAGATACGCAGTATTTT.

The chain has TRBV5-4 and TRBJ2-5, with 10 bases lining up with TRBD2. Germline CDR1 SGHNT, CDR2 YYREEE (reference sequence). The CDR3 is 16 residues long. V lost 2 bases, J lost 2 bases, and 6 bases stayed unmatched. The CDR3 protein is CASSFPLAGVQETQYF. In DNA, the CDR3 is TGTGCCAGCAGCTTCCCCCTAGCGGGAGTACAAGAGACCCAGTACTTC.

V is TRBV6-2 or TRBV6-3 and J is TRBJ2-1, with 8 bases fitting TRBD2. The CDR3 is 16 residues long. The germline V gene has CDR1 MNHEY and CDR2 SVGEGT. Trimming at V came to 0 bases and at J to 5 bases, leaving 6 bases not matched to a gene. The CDR3 here is CASSYSTSLADNEQFF. CDR3 DNA: TGTGCCAGCAGTTACTCGACGTCACTAGCGGACAATGAGCAGTTCTTC.

The chain employs TRBV5-1 and TRBJ2-1; TRBD2 might be the D (6 bases). This CDR3 has 19 residues. The V end lost 4 bases, the J end lost 0 bases, and 23 bases lay between the germline ends. In germline, CDR1 is SGHRS, CDR2 YFSETQ. The CDR3 nucleotides read TGCGCCAGCAGCGGGCGCGGCGGGACTCTCCCGGGCTCCTACAATGAGCAGTTCTTC. The encoded protein is CASSGRGGTLPGSYNEQFF.

The V gene is TRBV2, the J gene TRBJ2-7; no reliable D call. The CDR3 runs to 12 residues. The V end lost 4 bases, the J end lost 6 bases, and 10 bases lay between the germline ends. Germline V gives CDR1 SNHLY, CDR2 FYNNEI. As DNA, the CDR3 is TGTGCCAGCAGTGGTCCTTCCCGCGAGCAGTACTTC. It codes for CASSGPSREQYF.